These 21 T cell receptor beta chains share one sample of origin, sequenced in a study of T cell changes during pregnancy in multiple sclerosis. The protocol was immunoSEQ multiplex PCR, while the TCRdb copy is restricted to in-frame clones and leaves out a portion. Counted here are some 64,000 clones, 80% to 95% occurring once; the ten biggest clones make up roughly 2.2%. The source was peripheral blood, collected in the second trimester of pregnancy. Every receptor here comes from a female donor in good health, enrolled as a control in a pregnancy study.

CDR3 bases: TGTGCCAGCAGCTTGTCGAATGAGCAGTTCTTC. This sequence encodes CASSLSNEQFF. This sequence joins TRBV7-9 and TRBJ2-1; D call uncertain. This CDR3 has 11 amino acids. Germline V CDR1 and CDR2: SEHNR, FQNEAQ (reference sequence). The ends were cut back, 3 bases at V and 7 bases at J, with 4 bases in the middle.

Worth noting for this clone: Other DNA sequences in this specimen translate into the identical CDR3. The chain employs TRBV27 and TRBJ1-5; 9 bases align to TRBD1. Germline-derived CDR1 and CDR2 are MNHEY and SMNVEV (reference sequence). Trimming removed 5 bases from V and 3 bases from J; junction bases left unmatched: 5. The length of the CDR3 is 15 residues. The CDR3 region has the DNA TGTGCCAGCAGTCCAGGACAGGGGACCAATCAGCCCCAGCATTTT. The encoded protein is CASSPGQGTNQPQHF.

The genes are TRBV4-1 and TRBJ1-6; TRBD1 is a possible D gene (5 bases). This CDR3 is 15 amino acids long. The germline gives CDR1 MGHRA, CDR2 YSYEKL. Between the trimmed V and J ends, which lost 5 bases and 7 bases, there was a span of 15 bases. The CDR3 is CASSAALGGNSPLHF. CDR3 DNA sequence: TGCGCCAGCAGCGCCGCCCTGGGGGGAAATTCACCCCTCCACTTT.

The V call is TRBV10-2, the J call TRBJ2-1; the match to TRBD2 covers 7 bases. From germline, CDR1 is WSHSY and CDR2 SAAADI. The CDR3 covers 14 residues. V shed 6 bases and J 2 bases; nucleotides not matched to a gene: 4. The CDR3 nucleotides read TGCGCCAGCAGAAGAGCGGGGCCCTACAATGAGCAGTTCTTC. Protein sequence: CASRRAGPYNEQFF.

This chain connects TRBV10-2 to TRBJ2-7, with 11 positions matching TRBD2. CDR1 is WSHSY, CDR2 SAAADI, per germline. The CDR3 is made up of 14 amino acids. Unmatched junction bases numbered 4, after V lost 6 bases and J lost 3 bases. The chain's CDR3 is CASSHGTSGYEQYF. In nucleotides, the CDR3 is TGCGCCAGCAGCCATGGGACTAGCGGCTACGAGCAGTACTTC.

The J gene is TRBJ2-3, the V gene TRBV5-1; TRBD2 aligns across 9 bases. CDR3 size: 16 residues. Trimming removed 0 bases from V and 0 bases from J; junction bases left unmatched: 2. Germline V gene sequence: CDR1 SGHRS, CDR2 YFSETQ. The chain's CDR3 is CASSLDSGSSTDTQYF. In nucleotides, the CDR3 is TGCGCCAGCAGCTTGGATAGCGGGAGTAGCACAGATACGCAGTATTTT.

The V call is TRBV19, the J call TRBJ1-1; no clear D gene. The CDR3 has 14 amino acids. V lost 4 bases to trimming and J lost 9 bases, with 18 bases between them. CDR1 is LNHDA and CDR2 is SQIVND in the germline V gene (reference sequence). The CDR3: CASSTPGAAFQAFF. The CDR3 nucleotides read TGTGCCAGTAGTACCCCGGGAGCGGCGTTCCAAGCTTTCTTT. The full variable domain, its missing parts supplied by reference TRBV19 and TRBJ1-1, is DGGITQSPKYLFRKEGQNVTLSCEQNLNHDAMYWYRQDPGQGLRLIYYSQIVNDFQKGDIAEGYSVSREKKESFPLTVTSAQKNPTAFYLCASSTPGAAFQAFFGQGTRLTVV.

V and J are TRBV14 and TRBJ1-4, with D maybe TRBD1 (5 bases). The V gene lost 3 bases and the J gene lost 8 bases, with 13 bases spanning the gap. The CDR3 is 14 residues long. Germline-derived CDR1 and CDR2 are SGHDN and FVKESK. Here the CDR3 DNA reads TGTGCCAGCAGCCATTACAGGCCAGGCGAAAAACTGTTTTTT. Protein sequence: CASSHYRPGEKLFF. The full variable domain, its missing parts supplied by reference TRBV14 and TRBJ1-4, is EAGVTQFPSHSVIEKGQTVTLRCDPISGHDNLYWYRRVMGKEIKFLLHFVKESKQDESGMPNNRFLAERTGGTYSTLKVQPAELEDSGVYFCASSHYRPGEKLFFGSGTQLSVL.

The genes are TRBV29-1 and TRBJ2-2, with D tentatively TRBD2 (5 bases). The CDR3 contains 16 residues. Germline CDR1 is SQVTM and CDR2 is ANQGSEA. Trimming stripped 4 bases from V and 2 bases from J, with 17 bases between. CDR3 sequence (DNA): TGCAGCGTTGTTTTTTCACCGCGGGTAAACACCGGGGAGCTGTTTTTT. This encodes CSVVFSPRVNTGELFF.

The rearrangement uses TRBV9 and TRBJ1-1; TRBD1 aligns across 7 bases. CDR1 and CDR2 from the germline V gene are SGDLS and YYNGEE. The trim removed 4 bases at V and 0 bases at J, leaving 6 bases unmatched. CDR3 length: 15 residues. The CDR3 loop is CASSPPDRMNTEAFF. CDR3 sequence (DNA): TGTGCCAGCAGCCCCCCGGACAGGATGAACACTGAAGCTTTCTTT.

V usage is TRBV5-1 and J usage is TRBJ2-7, with TRBD2 matching over 7 bases. V lost 8 bases, J lost 4 bases, and 9 bases stayed unmatched. The CDR3 covers 13 residues. Germline V gene data show CDR1 as SGHRS and CDR2 as YFSETQ. In DNA form, the CDR3 reads TGCGCCAGAAGCAGCGGGACGAGGTACGAGCAGTACTTC. Translation gives CARSSGTRYEQYF. The whole variable domain, remainder taken from reference TRBV5-1 and TRBJ2-7, is KAGVTQTPRYLIKTRGQQVTLSCSPISGHRSVSWYQQTPGQGLQFLFEYFSETQRNKGNFPGRFSGRQFSNSRSEMNVSTLELGDSALYLCARSSGTRYEQYFGPGTRLTVT.

The chain carries TRBV7-3 and TRBJ2-3, with a possible D match to TRBD2 (5 bases). The germline V gene encodes CDR1 SGHTA and CDR2 FQGTGA. This CDR3 contains 15 residues. The V gene lost 2 bases and the J gene lost 2 bases, with 11 bases spanning the gap. The CDR3 protein is CASSLLASYTDTQYF. CDR3 coding DNA: TGTGCCAGCAGCTTACTGGCTAGCTACACAGATACGCAGTATTTT.

In the case of this clone: The sample contains more than one DNA sequence encoding this CDR3. The V call is TRBV7-9, the J call TRBJ2-3, with TRBD2 as a possible D gene (5 bases). Germline assignment: CDR1 SEHNR and CDR2 FQNEAQ (reference sequence). V lost 0 bases and J lost 4, with 5 bases in between. The CDR3 totals 13 residues. CDR3 DNA sequence: TGTGCCAGCAGCTTAGCGGGAGCAGATACGCAGTATTTT. It codes for CASSLAGADTQYF.

The CDR3 DNA is TGTGCCAGCAGCCCAGAGGGAGGGAAGTATCAGCCCCAGCATTTT. Translated: CASSPEGGKYQPQHF. The chain is built from TRBV9 and TRBJ1-5; no definite D call. The CDR3 is 15 amino acids. Deletions cut 4 bases from V and 5 bases from J, with 16 bases between. Germline V gene sequence: CDR1 SGDLS, CDR2 YYNGEE.

V gene TRBV5-1 combines with J gene TRBJ2-1; the D is unclear. CDR1 and CDR2 (germline): SGHRS, YFSETQ. CDR3 length: 15 amino acids. The V end lost 0 bases, the J end lost 0 bases, and 7 bases lay between the germline ends. Here the CDR3 DNA reads TGCGCCAGCAGCTTGGTATCTAGCTCCTACAATGAGCAGTTCTTC. This translates into CASSLVSSSYNEQFF.

The rearrangement uses TRBV28 and TRBJ1-5, with a possible D match to TRBD1 (6 bases). Trimming pared 7 bases from V and 3 bases from J, leaving 19 bases between. This CDR3 contains 16 residues. Germline V lookup: CDR1 MDHEN, CDR2 SYDVKM. The CDR3 protein is CASKKLWGRNNQPQHF. DNA of the CDR3: TGTGCCAGCAAGAAATTGTGGGGGCGGAACAATCAGCCCCAGCATTTT.

CDR3 nucleotide sequence: TGTGCCAGCAGTGAAACTCCTTTCGGGGGGGCCAACGTCCTGACTTTC. Amino acids: CASSETPFGGANVLTF. The chain has TRBV6-1 and TRBJ2-6; D is ambiguous. Germline CDR1 is MNHNS and CDR2 is SASEGT. V lost 2 bases, J lost 4 bases, and 12 bases lay in between. This CDR3 region has 16 residues.

The chain uses TRBV6-1 and TRBJ2-1; tentative D call: TRBD2 (6 bases). This CDR3 is 14 amino acids long. V shed 6 bases and J shed 4 bases, with 13 bases lying between them. Germline CDR1 MNHNS, CDR2 SASEGT. The DNA of the CDR3 is TGTGCCAGCAGCCTAAGGGACTGGTACAATGAGCAGTTCTTC. Protein product: CASSLRDWYNEQFF.

CDR3 coding DNA: TGCGCCAGCAGCGCGGACAGGGGCGAGCAGTACTTC. This translates into CASSADRGEQYF. The genes are TRBV5-1 and TRBJ2-7; 9 bases map to TRBD1. The CDR3 loop spans 12 amino acids. V was clipped by 4 bases and J by 6 bases; unmatched bases: 2. Germline V CDR1 and CDR2: SGHRS, YFSETQ.

The chain links TRBV18 to TRBJ1-1; maybe TRBD1 (5 bases). This CDR3 is 15 amino acids long. V lost 0 bases, J lost 6 bases, and 14 bases lay in between. CDR1 is KGHSH and CDR2 is LQKENI in the germline V gene. The CDR3 reads CASSPPTTVAAEAFF. The DNA for the CDR3 is TGTGCCAGCTCACCACCGACGACAGTAGCTGCTGAAGCTTTCTTT.

The V gene is TRBV30, the J gene TRBJ2-5; 9 bases map to TRBD1. Trimming cost V 5 bases and J 0 bases; bases outside gene matches: 10. The CDR3 extends over 16 amino acids. Germline V gene lookup returns CDR1 GTSNPN and CDR2 SVGIG (reference sequence). DNA of the CDR3: TGTGCCTGGGGGGGTCCCGGGACAGGGTACCAAGAGACCCAGTACTTC. Protein product: CAWGGPGTGYQETQYF.